Given below is one T cell receptor beta chain in context. The data stem from a study of blood T cell repertoires in COVID-19. Study context: Some COVID-19 samples were acute and others convalescent; all came from the United States, Italy and Spain. T cells, B-cell-depleted T cells, or PBMCs supplied cDNA or gDNA.

Original processing notes: Reference gene primer amplification in the assay estimated nucleated cell counts. Repertoires were generated with immunoSEQ multiplex PCR, while TCRdb's copy carries only in-frame clones and drops some. V and J calls and clone size are those listed in that table; D and trimming were worked out from the DNA. The sample contains some 160,000 clones, 60% to 80% of which appear only once. Trimming cost V 1 base and J 4 bases, with 9 bases left between them. This CDR3 has 14 residues. Germline V gene data show CDR1 as LGHDT and CDR2 as YNNKEL (reference sequence). The V and J genes are TRBV3-1 (or the pseudogene TRBV3-2) and TRBJ2-3, with D possibly TRBD2 on 5 matching bases. Sample: peripheral blood. The sequence derives from a man aged 45-60 years with active or convalescent COVID-19. This CDR3 reads CASSQGLASDTQYF. CDR3 nucleotide sequence: TGTGCCAGCAGCCAAGGCCTAGCCTCAGATACGCAGTATTTT.